This T cell receptor beta chain was identified in a study of blood T cell repertoires in COVID-19. CDR3 length equals 13 residues. V lost 6 bases and J lost 3, with 9 bases in between. Germline V lookup: CDR1 MNHEY, CDR2 SMNVEV (reference sequence). The table came from immunoSEQ multiplex PCR; TCRdb's copy has only in-frame clones and leaves some out. The table lists a few hundred thousand clones, about 88% of them singletons. The source of this sequence is a young man with active or convalescent COVID-19. The V call is TRBV27, the J call TRBJ2-1; D possibly corresponds to TRBD2 (5 bases). The sample taken for sequencing was peripheral blood. This CDR3 is CASSLDYYNEQFF. CDR3 DNA sequence: TGTGCCAGCAGCCTAGACTACTACAATGAGCAGTTCTTC.